These 23 T cell receptor beta chains originate from one sample sequenced in a study of beta chain features in type 1 diabetes. The whole isolated RNA underwent reverse transcription, so sequencing captured expressed TCRB transcripts. Method: immunoSEQ multiplex PCR; TCRdb's copy keeps in-frame clones and lacks some. The top ten hold 0.023% of the sample, which has 900,000 or so clones, about a sixth seen once. What was sequenced was naive CD4+ T cells from blood. The receptor set was obtained from a woman between 18 and 30 years old in good health.

This sequence joins TRBV2 and TRBJ1-5; 8 nucleotides align to TRBD1. This CDR3 is 15 amino acids long. Trimming removed 6 bases from V and 6 bases from J; junction bases left unmatched: 10. The germline V gene encodes CDR1 SNHLY and CDR2 FYNNEI. CDR3 protein: CASSVRTGSRQPQHF. For the CDR3, the DNA is TGTGCCAGCAGCGTACGGACAGGGTCGCGTCAGCCCCAGCATTTT.

There are a few counts of this clone. The sample contains more than one DNA sequence encoding this CDR3. The chain has TRBV2 and TRBJ2-5; D could derive from TRBD1 or TRBD2 (5 bases each). This CDR3 spans 14 amino acids. Germline assignment: CDR1 SNHLY and CDR2 FYNNEI. The V gene lost 2 bases and the J gene lost 2 bases, with 9 bases spanning the gap. The CDR3 DNA sequence: TGTGCCAGCAGTGAACAGGGACCTCAAGAGACCCAGTACTTC. This sequence encodes CASSEQGPQETQYF.

CDR3 DNA: TGTGCCAGCAGCCTCAAGCCAGGGGGCATCGGGGGTGAGCAGTTCTTC. Translation: CASSLKPGGIGGEQFF. V usage is TRBV13 and J usage is TRBJ2-1; 8 bases are shared with TRBD1. The V segment lost 5 bases and the J segment 9 bases; nucleotides outside the gene matches: 15. The length of the CDR3 is 16 residues. Looked up from germline, CDR1 is PRHDT and CDR2 is FYEKMQ (reference sequence).

This sequence joins TRBV29-1 and TRBJ1-4, with a possible D match to TRBD1 (6 bases). Germline V gene sequence: CDR1 SQVTM, CDR2 ANQGSEA. With 7 bases removed from V and 0 bases from J, the gap between germline ends came to 15 bases. The CDR3 has 15 amino acids. DNA for the CDR3: TGCAGCGCTCTCCGAGGGGGGGCAACTAATGAAAAACTGTTTTTT. Protein: CSALRGGATNEKLFF.

CDR3 sequence reads: CASSGDFEETQYF. Here the CDR3 DNA reads TGTGCCAGCAGTGGGGACTTCGAAGAGACCCAGTACTTC. This sequence joins TRBV2 and TRBJ2-5; D is perhaps TRBD2 (6 bases). Trimming left V 4 bases short and J 3 bases short, with 9 bases between. From germline, CDR1 is SNHLY and CDR2 FYNNEI. The CDR3 is 13 amino acids.

This clone showed up just a few times. V gene TRBV29-1 combines with J gene TRBJ1-1; no firm D call. Germline CDR1 reads SQVTM; CDR2 reads ANQGSEA. The CDR3 covers 12 residues. Between the trimmed V and J ends, which lost 4 bases and 5 bases, there was a span of 11 bases. CDR3 in amino acids: CSVVSGRTEAFF. CDR3 coding DNA: TGCAGCGTTGTCTCCGGGAGGACTGAAGCTTTCTTT.

This clone was seen a few times. The gene calls are TRBV27 and TRBJ2-1; a weak D match, TRBD1 (5 bases). This CDR3 has 13 amino acids. Germline V gives CDR1 MNHEY, CDR2 SMNVEV (reference sequence). V lost 8 bases and J lost 4, with 12 bases in between. CDR3 region: CASQDDSYNEQFF. The CDR3 DNA is TGTGCCAGCCAAGATGACAGTTACAATGAGCAGTTCTTC.

This clone has a handful of counts. This chain joins TRBV4-2 and TRBJ2-2; D perhaps matches TRBD2 (6 bases). This CDR3 is built from 16 residues. Germline V lookup: CDR1 LGHNA, CDR2 YNFKEQ. Trimming cost V 1 base and J 4 bases, with 13 bases left between them. CDR3 loop: CASSQVEGVGTGELFF. CDR3 nucleotide sequence: TGTGCCAGCAGCCAAGTGGAGGGAGTAGGCACCGGGGAGCTGTTTTTT.

The table lists this clone with a few counts. The CDR3 sequence: CASQTDGNEQFF. DNA of the CDR3: TGTGCCAGCCAAACTGACGGCAATGAGCAGTTCTTC. The chain links TRBV11-3 to TRBJ2-1; D uncertain. Per germline, CDR1 SGHNT and CDR2 YENEEA. V was cut by 8 bases and J by 6 bases, with 11 bases left in between. The CDR3 consists of 12 residues.

This clone was found a few times. The J gene is TRBJ2-3, the V gene TRBV6-5; TRBD2 matches 10 bases. Germline V gene sequence: CDR1 MNHEY, CDR2 SVGAGI. The length of the CDR3 is 15 residues. The V gene end was trimmed by 6 bases and the J gene end by 1 base; junction bases not matched to a gene: 4. The CDR3 loop reads CASRRLAGRTDTQYF. Written as DNA, the CDR3 is TGTGCCAGCAGACGACTAGCGGGCCGCACAGATACGCAGTATTTT.

This clone has only a few counts. The junction and the germline gene differ at one end; a read error may be behind it. This sequence joins TRBV27 and TRBJ2-1; 9 nucleotides line up with TRBD2. The CDR3 covers 17 residues. CDR1 is MNHEY, CDR2 SMNVEV, per germline (reference sequence). The CDR3 nucleotides read TGTGCCAGCATTCTCCGGCTAGCGGGATCTTCCTTCAATGAGCAGTTCTTC. It is translated as CASILRLAGSSFNEQFF.

V and J are TRBV5-1 and TRBJ2-7; D is possibly TRBD1 or TRBD2 (5 bases each). In germline, CDR1 is SGHRS, CDR2 YFSETQ. This CDR3 has 13 residues. V dropped 2 bases and J dropped 6 bases, with 12 bases sitting between them. CDR3 amino acids: CASSLADGGEQYF. DNA for the CDR3: TGCGCCAGCAGCTTAGCGGATGGGGGCGAGCAGTACTTC.

The chain has TRBV11-1 and TRBJ2-5; D might be TRBD2 (6 bases). Germline CDR1 reads SGHAT; CDR2 reads FQDESV (reference sequence). The V and J ends lost 3 bases and 1 base respectively, with 6 bases between them. The CDR3 extends over 13 amino acids. As DNA, the CDR3 is TGTGCCAGCAGCTTTAGCGGCCAAGAGACCCAGTACTTC. Translation: CASSFSGQETQYF.

The chain combines TRBV2 with TRBJ2-7; D tentatively reads TRBD1 or TRBD2 (7 bases each). Trimming cost V 7 bases and J 5 bases, with 18 bases left between them. The CDR3 sequence is 14 residues long. The germline V gene has CDR1 SNHLY and CDR2 FYNNEI. CDR3 bases: TGTGCCAGCATGAGGGAGGGGGCTGTCGACGAGCAGTACTTC. The encoded protein is CASMREGAVDEQYF.

The chain uses TRBV6-5 and TRBJ2-1; D gene ambiguous. Germline CDR1 reads MNHEY; CDR2 reads SVGAGI. There are 12 residues in the CDR3. Between the trimmed V and J ends, which lost 6 bases and 3 bases, there was a span of 6 bases. CDR3 in DNA: TGTGCCAGCAGGACCGGCTACAATGAGCAGTTCTTC. It is translated as CASRTGYNEQFF.

Only a few counts were recorded for this clone. The rearrangement joins TRBV7-2 to TRBJ2-5; D is undetermined. CDR3 size: 13 residues. CDR1 is SGHTA and CDR2 is FQGNSA in the germline V gene. V lost 2 bases to trimming and J lost 1 base, with 5 bases between them. Written as DNA, the CDR3 is TGTGCCAGCAGCTTATATCGCCAAGAGACCCAGTACTTC. Amino acids: CASSLYRQETQYF.

Comment on this clone: The same CDR3 arises from other DNA sequences in this sample as well. The chain employs TRBV2 and TRBJ2-7, with D perhaps TRBD2 (5 bases). In germline, CDR1 is SNHLY, CDR2 FYNNEI. V gave up 1 base and J gave up 0 bases, with 7 bases separating them. CDR3 length: 14 amino acids. CDR3 nucleotide sequence: TGTGCCAGCAGTGAAGGGACTTACTCCTACGAGCAGTACTTC. Translation gives CASSEGTYSYEQYF.

The sample holds a few counts of this clone. This sample includes further DNA sequences coding for the same CDR3. The rearrangement uses TRBV5-1 and TRBJ1-1; D gene ambiguous. Germline values: CDR1 SGHRS, CDR2 YFSETQ. V lost 1 base to trimming and J lost 4 bases, with 8 bases between them. The CDR3 is 13 residues long. CDR3 sequence: CASSLTGSTEAFF. CDR3 DNA sequence: TGCGCCAGCAGCTTGACGGGGAGCACTGAAGCTTTCTTT. The full variable domain, with the rest looked up from reference TRBV5-1 and TRBJ1-1, is KAGVTQTPRYLIKTRGQQVTLSCSPISGHRSVSWYQQTPGQGLQFLFEYFSETQRNKGNFPGRFSGRQFSNSRSEMNVSTLELGDSALYLCASSLTGSTEAFFGQGTRLTVV.

This rearrangement joins TRBV7-6 to TRBJ2-5; 10 nucleotides match TRBD1. J gave up 5 bases and V 1 base, and 4 bases lay outside the gene matches. The CDR3 is 15 residues long. Looked up from germline, CDR1 is SGHVS and CDR2 is FNYEAQ. Here the CDR3 reads CASSLGGTGVETQYF. The CDR3 nucleotides read TGTGCCAGCAGCTTAGGAGGGACAGGGGTTGAGACCCAGTACTTC.

This clone was observed a few times. This chain uses TRBV5-1 with TRBJ2-5, with D maybe TRBD2 (6 bases). The CDR3 consists of 14 residues. CDR1 is SGHRS and CDR2 is YFSETQ in the germline V gene. Trimming cost V 2 bases and J 5 bases, with 13 bases left between them. The CDR3 DNA is TGCGCCAGCAGCTTCAAAACTAGCTGGGAGACCCAGTACTTC. It translates to CASSFKTSWETQYF.

This clone was counted a few times. This rearrangement joins TRBV11-2 to TRBJ2-7; D remains ambiguous. The CDR3 spans 15 residues. Germline V gene sequence: CDR1 SGHAT, CDR2 FQNNGV. V lost 1 base to trimming and J lost 2 bases, with 12 bases between them. The CDR3 protein is CASSLVSVKTYEQYF. DNA for the CDR3: TGTGCCAGCAGCTTAGTTTCGGTAAAGACCTACGAGCAGTACTTC.

The chain has TRBV27 and TRBJ2-7, with a tentative D call TRBD2 (6 bases). V shed 3 bases and J shed 0 bases, with 9 bases lying between them. CDR1 and CDR2 (germline): MNHEY, SMNVEV (reference sequence). CDR3 size: 14 residues. CDR3 nucleotides: TGTGCCAGCAGTTTCCGGAGGGGCTCCTACGAGCAGTACTTC. Translation gives CASSFRRGSYEQYF.

The chain couples TRBV28 to TRBJ2-1; TRBD2 matches 7 bases. The CDR3 loop spans 15 amino acids. Trimming cost V 7 bases and J 3 bases; bases outside gene matches: 9. Germline CDR1 MDHEN, CDR2 SYDVKM. The CDR3 loop reads CASIQQASGYNEQFF. The CDR3 DNA sequence: TGTGCCAGCATCCAACAGGCTAGCGGCTACAATGAGCAGTTCTTC.